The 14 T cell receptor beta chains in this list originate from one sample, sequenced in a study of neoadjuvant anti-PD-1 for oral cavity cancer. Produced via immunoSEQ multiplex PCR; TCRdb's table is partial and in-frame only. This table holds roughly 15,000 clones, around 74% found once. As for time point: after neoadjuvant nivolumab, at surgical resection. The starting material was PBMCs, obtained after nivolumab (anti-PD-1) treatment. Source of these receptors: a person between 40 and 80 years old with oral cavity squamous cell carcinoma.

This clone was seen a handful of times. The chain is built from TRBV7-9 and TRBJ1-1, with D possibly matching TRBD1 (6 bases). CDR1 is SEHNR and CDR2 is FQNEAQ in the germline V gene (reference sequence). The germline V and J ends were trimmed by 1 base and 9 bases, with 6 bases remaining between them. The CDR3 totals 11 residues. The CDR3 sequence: CASSLGDKAFF. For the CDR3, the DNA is TGTGCCAGCAGCTTAGGGGACAAAGCTTTCTTT.

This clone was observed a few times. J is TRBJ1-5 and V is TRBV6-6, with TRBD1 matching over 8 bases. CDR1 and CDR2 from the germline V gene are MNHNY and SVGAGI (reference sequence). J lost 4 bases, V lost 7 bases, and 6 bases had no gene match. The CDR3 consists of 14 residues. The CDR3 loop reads CASIDRGHNQPQHF. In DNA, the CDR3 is TGTGCCAGCATTGACAGGGGCCATAATCAGCCCCAGCATTTT.

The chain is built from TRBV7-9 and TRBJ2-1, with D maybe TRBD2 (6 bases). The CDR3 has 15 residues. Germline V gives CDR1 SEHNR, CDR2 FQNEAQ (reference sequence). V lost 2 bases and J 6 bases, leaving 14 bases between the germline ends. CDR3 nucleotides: TGTGCCAGCAGCTTATTCCCGGGGGAGGCCAATGAGCAGTTCTTC. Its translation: CASSLFPGEANEQFF. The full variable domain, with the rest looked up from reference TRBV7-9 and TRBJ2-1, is DTGVSQNPRHKITKRGQNVTFRCDPISEHNRLYWYRQTLGQGPEFLTYFQNEAQLEKSRLLSDRFSAERPKGSFSTLEIQRTEQGDSAMYLCASSLFPGEANEQFFGPGTRLTVL.

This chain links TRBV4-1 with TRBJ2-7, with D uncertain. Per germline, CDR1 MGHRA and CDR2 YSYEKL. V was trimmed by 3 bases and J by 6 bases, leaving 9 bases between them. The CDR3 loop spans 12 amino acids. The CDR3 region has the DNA TGCGCCAGCAGCCATCCTTGGGGCGAGCAGTACTTC. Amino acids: CASSHPWGEQYF.

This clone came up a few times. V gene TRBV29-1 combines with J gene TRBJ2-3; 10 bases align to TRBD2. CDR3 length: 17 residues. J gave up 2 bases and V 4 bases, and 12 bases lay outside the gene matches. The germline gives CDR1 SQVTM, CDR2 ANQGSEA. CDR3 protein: CSVGGASGRTHTDTQYF. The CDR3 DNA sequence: TGCAGCGTTGGGGGGGCTAGCGGGAGAACACACACAGATACGCAGTATTTT.

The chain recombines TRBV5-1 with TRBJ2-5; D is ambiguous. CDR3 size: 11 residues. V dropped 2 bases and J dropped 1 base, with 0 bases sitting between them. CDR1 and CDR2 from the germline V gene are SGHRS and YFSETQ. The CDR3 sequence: CASSFQETQYF. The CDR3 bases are TGCGCCAGCAGCTTCCAAGAGACCCAGTACTTC.

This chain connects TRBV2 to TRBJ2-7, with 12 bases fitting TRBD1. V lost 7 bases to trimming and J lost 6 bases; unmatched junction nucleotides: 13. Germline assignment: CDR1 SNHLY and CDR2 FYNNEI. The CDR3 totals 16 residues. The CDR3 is CASIPPPGQGAGEQYF. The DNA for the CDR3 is TGTGCCAGCATCCCTCCGCCGGGACAGGGGGCCGGCGAGCAGTACTTC.

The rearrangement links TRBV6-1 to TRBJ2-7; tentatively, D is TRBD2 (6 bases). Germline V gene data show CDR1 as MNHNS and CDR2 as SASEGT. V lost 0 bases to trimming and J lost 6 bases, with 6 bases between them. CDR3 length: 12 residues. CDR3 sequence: CASSEAGGEQYF. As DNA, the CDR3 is TGTGCCAGCAGTGAAGCGGGAGGCGAGCAGTACTTC.

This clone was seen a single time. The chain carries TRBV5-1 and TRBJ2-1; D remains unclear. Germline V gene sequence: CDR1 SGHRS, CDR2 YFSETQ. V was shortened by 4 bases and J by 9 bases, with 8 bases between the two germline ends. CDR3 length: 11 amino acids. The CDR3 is CASSGGSEQFF. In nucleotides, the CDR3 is TGCGCCAGCAGCGGCGGCTCTGAGCAGTTCTTC.

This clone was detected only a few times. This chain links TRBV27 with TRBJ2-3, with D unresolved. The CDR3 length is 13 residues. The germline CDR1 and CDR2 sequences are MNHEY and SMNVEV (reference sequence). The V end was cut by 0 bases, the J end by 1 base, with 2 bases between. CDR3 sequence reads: CASSLSGTDTQYF. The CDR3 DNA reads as TGTGCCAGCAGTTTATCGGGCACAGATACGCAGTATTTT.

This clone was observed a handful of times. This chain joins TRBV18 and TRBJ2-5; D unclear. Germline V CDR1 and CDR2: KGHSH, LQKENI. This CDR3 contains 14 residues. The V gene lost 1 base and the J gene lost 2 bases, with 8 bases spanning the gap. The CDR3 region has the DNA TGTGCCAGCTCACCACTCGCCACACAAGAGACCCAGTACTTC. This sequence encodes CASSPLATQETQYF.

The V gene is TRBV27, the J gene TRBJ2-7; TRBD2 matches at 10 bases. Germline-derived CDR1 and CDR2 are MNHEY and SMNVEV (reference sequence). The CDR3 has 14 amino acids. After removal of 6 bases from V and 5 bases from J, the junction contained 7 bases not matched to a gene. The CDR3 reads CASRSLAGTNEQYF. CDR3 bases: TGTGCCAGCAGATCACTAGCGGGAACTAACGAGCAGTACTTC.

CDR3: CASSYSFAYEQYF. The CDR3, as DNA: TGTGCCAGCAGTTACTCTTTCGCTTACGAGCAGTACTTC. The V gene is TRBV6-5, the J gene TRBJ2-7, with unresolved D. In germline, CDR1 is MNHEY, CDR2 SVGAGI. The CDR3 runs 13 residues. Trimming stripped 0 bases from V and 4 bases from J, with 7 bases between.

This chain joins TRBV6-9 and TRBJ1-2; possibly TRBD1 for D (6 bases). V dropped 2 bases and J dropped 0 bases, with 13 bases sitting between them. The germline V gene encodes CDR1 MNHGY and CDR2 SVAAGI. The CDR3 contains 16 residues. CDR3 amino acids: CASSYTRDTANYGYTF. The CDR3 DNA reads TGTGCCAGCAGTTATACCCGGGACACAGCTAACTATGGCTACACCTTC.